These T cell receptor beta chains were read from a single sample in a study of blood T cells in healthy people across ages. Each CDR3 protein gets one entry after TCRdb re-called the 5' RACE reads with MiXCR. This sample has over a million distinct CDR3 sequences; roughly 60% occur once, and the top ten carry 6.5% to 8%. The sequenced material came from blood. The receptors were sampled from a man between 18 and 29 years old in good health. Each CDR3 is given with its conserved first and last residue. D genes are given only for firm matches. A clone size is listed for some rows: how often the clone was seen (once, few, many), or a class if it is expanded.

cdr3_aa	cdr3_nt	v_call	j_call	d_call	clone_size
CASSLAPGEQFF	TGTGCCAGCAGTTTAGCCCCTGGAGAGCAGTTCTTC	TRBV12-3/TRBV12-4	TRBJ2-1	-	-
CASRSGTGFYEQYF	TGTGCCAGCAGGTCCGGGACAGGGTTCTACGAGCAGTACTTC	TRBV28	TRBJ2-7	TRBD1	-
CASLNSGGGETQYF	TGTGCCAGCCTAAATAGCGGGGGCGGGGAGACCCAGTACTTC	TRBV12-3/TRBV12-4	TRBJ2-5	TRBD2	-
CASSVGTGTYEQFF	TGCGCCAGCAGCGTCGGGACAGGGACATATGAGCAGTTCTTC	TRBV5-1	TRBJ2-1	TRBD1	-
CATSTGSLNNEQFF	TGTGCCACCTCAACGGGATCTTTAAACAATGAGCAGTTCTTC	TRBV24-1	TRBJ2-1	-	-
CASSLFYEQYF	TGTGCCAGCAGCTTATTCTACGAGCAGTACTTC	TRBV5-6	TRBJ2-7	-	many
CASSFSGTRYGEQFF	TGTGCCAGCAGCTTTTCCGGGACTAGATATGGTGAGCAGTTCTTC	TRBV7-9	TRBJ2-1	TRBD2	-
CASRLAGADNEQFF	TGTGCCAGCAGACTAGCGGGGGCCGACAATGAGCAGTTCTTC	TRBV6-2/TRBV6-3	TRBJ2-1	TRBD2	-
CASSYAANTPFTEQFF	TGCGCCAGCAGTTACGCGGCCAACACCCCATTTACTGAGCAGTTCTTC	TRBV4-1	TRBJ2-1	-	-
CASSQIRLGLLRNEQFF	TGCGCCAGCAGCCAGATCCGACTAGGCCTCCTACGGAATGAGCAGTTCTTC	TRBV4-1	TRBJ2-1	-	-
CSVEGAWDNEQFF	TGCAGCGTTGAGGGAGCGTGGGACAATGAGCAGTTCTTC	TRBV29-1	TRBJ2-1	-	-
CASSGEGPPGYLNTEAFF	TGTGCCAGCAGCGGGGAGGGGCCACCAGGTTATTTGAACACTGAAGCTTTCTTT	TRBV11-2	TRBJ1-1	-	-
CASSLLAGGLEDTQYF	TGTGCCAGCAGCCTACTAGCGGGGGGGCTGGAAGATACGCAGTATTTT	TRBV13	TRBJ2-3	TRBD2	-
CASSLDQNIQYF	TGTGCCAGCAGCTTAGATCAAAACATTCAGTACTTC	TRBV7-2	TRBJ2-4	-	-
CASRIGDRYEQYF	TGTGCCAGCAGGATAGGGGACCGCTACGAGCAGTACTTC	TRBV2	TRBJ2-7	-	-
CASSQRGATNEKLFF	TGTGCCAGCAGCCAGCGGGGGGCAACTAATGAAAAACTGTTTTTT	TRBV4-2	TRBJ1-4	-	-
CACRQSSTDTQYF	TGTGCGTGCCGACAGTCTAGCACAGATACGCAGTATTTT	TRBV2	TRBJ2-3	-	-
CASSQTSGKEQFF	TGCGCCAGCAGCCAGACTAGCGGGAAAGAGCAGTTCTTC	TRBV4-1	TRBJ2-1	TRBD2	-
CATTPLGPRDTQYF	TGTGCCACCACCCCCCTAGGACCCCGAGATACGCAGTATTTT	TRBV24-1	TRBJ2-3	-	-
CASFSGNEQFF	TGTGCCAGCTTTAGCGGGAATGAGCAGTTCTTC	TRBV25-1	TRBJ2-1	TRBD2	-
CASGERPQGALQETQYF	TGTGCCAGTGGAGAGAGACCACAGGGGGCCCTACAAGAGACCCAGTACTTC	TRBV27	TRBJ2-5	TRBD1	-
CASSSAGGESPLHF	TGTGCCAGCAGCTCCGCAGGGGGCGAATCACCCCTCCACTTT	TRBV11-2	TRBJ1-6	TRBD1	few
CASSRTPLYNEQFF	TGTGCCAGCAGTCGCACCCCTCTTTACAATGAGCAGTTCTTC	TRBV28	TRBJ2-1	-	-